Listed below are T cell receptor beta chains from one sample, sequenced in a study of blood T cell repertoires in COVID-19. Profiling relied on immunoSEQ multiplex PCR, and the TCRdb table lists in-frame clones only, not all of them. The table includes a few hundred thousand clones, roughly 80% detected once. Sequencing was done on a sample of PBMCs or T cells enriched from blood (not recorded which). These receptors originate from a woman between 50 and 59 years old who had recovered from COVID-19. Both conserved end residues are part of each CDR3. D genes are given only for firm matches. Size is omitted from some rows. Given values are once, few, many or a class for expanded clones.

clone_size,v_call,d_call,j_call,cdr3_aa
once,TRBV28,.,TRBJ1-1,CASSSHETGKNTEAFF
.,TRBV5-4,TRBD2,TRBJ2-3,CATSSSGVSDTQYF
.,TRBV11-3,.,TRBJ2-1,CASSLEAGNEQFF
.,TRBV27,TRBD1,TRBJ1-4,CASTLTGGYEKLFF
.,TRBV27,TRBD1,TRBJ1-2,CASSTTTGYVVDGYTF
.,TRBV27,TRBD2,TRBJ2-5,CASSFTVASGIQETQYF
.,TRBV18,TRBD1,TRBJ2-1,CASSRGQGTNEQFF
once,TRBV29-1,.,TRBJ1-2,CSVDSGYTF
.,TRBV15,TRBD2,TRBJ2-1,CATSREAAGGFSEQFF
.,TRBV6-5,TRBD1,TRBJ2-1,CASRTGQGVNDEQFF
.,TRBV19,.,TRBJ1-2,CASSTDRNYGYTF
.,TRBV6-6,TRBD2,TRBJ2-1,CASSSLAGSSYNEQFF
.,TRBV4-1,.,TRBJ1-1,CASSQGQGLNTEAFF
.,TRBV19,TRBD1,TRBJ1-3,CASSIQGAGNTIYF
.,TRBV7-9,TRBD1,TRBJ1-1,CASSVGQSPLDTEAFF
.,TRBV5-4,.,TRBJ1-2,CASSLVQSGYTF
.,TRBV29-1,TRBD1,TRBJ1-4,CSALTGSNEKLFF
.,TRBV5-4,TRBD2,TRBJ2-1,CASSLRSGGNNEQFF
.,TRBV29-1,TRBD1,TRBJ1-2,CSATGTGGVNYGYTF
once,TRBV2,.,TRBJ1-4,CASRGQANEKLFF
.,TRBV3-1/TRBV3-2,TRBD2,TRBJ2-3,CASSQDSLLAGVRDTQYF
.,TRBV7-2,.,TRBJ2-2,CASSPMRVGELFF
.,TRBV6-5,.,TRBJ1-2,CASSYRDTLYGYTF
.,TRBV28,TRBD1,TRBJ1-2,CASSLAGTGYEGYTF
.,TRBV7-8,.,TRBJ2-7,CASSLLSVSYEQYF
.,TRBV11-1,.,TRBJ2-1,CASSKTGGPYNEQFF
.,TRBV5-1,TRBD2,TRBJ2-7,CASSLGGRAYEQYF
once,TRBV6-2/TRBV6-3,.,TRBJ1-2,CASSTGGRLYGYTF
.,TRBV7-9,.,TRBJ1-1,CASSLAVGGNTEAFF
once,TRBV2,.,TRBJ1-3,CASSGTGNTIYF
.,TRBV11-2,TRBD1,TRBJ1-5,CASSPDRDQPQHF
once,TRBV18,.,TRBJ1-1,CASSPNSDTFEAFF
.,TRBV5-1,TRBD2,TRBJ2-3,CASSSGASGGVVDTQYF
.,TRBV3-1/TRBV3-2,.,TRBJ1-1,CASSQNPSDTEAFF
.,TRBV5-8,.,TRBJ1-1,CASSPQVSHTEAFF
.,TRBV7-2,.,TRBJ1-3,CASSPTELTSGNTIYF
few,TRBV7-6,.,TRBJ1-1,CASSATGGTEAFF
.,TRBV7-8,.,TRBJ2-7,CASSFYLAYEQYF
.,TRBV10-3,TRBD1,TRBJ2-1,CAISDPGQGQFF
.,TRBV9,TRBD2,TRBJ2-3,CASSAGLAGSGPDTQYF
once,TRBV30,.,TRBJ2-1,CAWTGHYNEQFF
.,TRBV7-8,.,TRBJ1-4,CASSTRRTNEKLFF
few,TRBV6-2/TRBV6-3,.,TRBJ1-6,CASSHPGVLHSPLHF
.,TRBV7-2,TRBD2,TRBJ2-3,CATGAGGGTDTQYF
.,TRBV10-3,.,TRBJ1-1,CAISVQRSSNTEAFF
.,TRBV5-4,TRBD2,TRBJ2-3,CASSLGTSGHTQYF
once,TRBV9,.,TRBJ2-3,CASSLDRDTQYF
few,TRBV7-8,TRBD1,TRBJ2-3,CASSLGQGRTPTDTQYF
.,TRBV28,TRBD1,TRBJ2-3,CASHRGQGSTDTQYF